These 5 T cell receptor beta chains originate from one sample sequenced in a study of blood T cell repertoires in COVID-19. Measured with immunoSEQ multiplex PCR; TCRdb has only the in-frame clones, and not every one. The sample records under 200,000 clones, 85% to 90% being singletons. The specimen sequenced was peripheral blood. The receptors derive from a woman aged 65 to 85 with COVID-19, enrolled during active disease.

The CDR3 nucleotides are TGTGCCAGCAGCCTTTCCAGGGGGCGCACTTCTGATGAAAAACTGTTTTTT. It yields the protein CASSLSRGRTSDEKLFF. V and J are TRBV13 and TRBJ1-4, with TRBD1 matching over 8 bases. CDR1 is PRHDT and CDR2 is FYEKMQ in the germline V gene (reference sequence). V dropped 5 bases and J dropped 6; count of bases not matched to a gene: 14. This CDR3 has 17 residues.

The chain employs TRBV19 and TRBJ1-5; TRBD1 might be the D (6 bases). Germline assignment: CDR1 LNHDA and CDR2 SQIVND (reference sequence). Trimming removed 3 bases from V and 1 base from J, with 10 bases in between. CDR3 length equals 15 residues. CDR3 residues: CASSIRQGSNQPQHF. The CDR3 DNA follows: TGTGCCAGTAGTATCCGGCAGGGGAGCAATCAGCCCCAGCATTTT.

This rearrangement joins TRBV13 to TRBJ1-4; TRBD1 aligns across 7 bases. V shed 4 bases, J shed 9 bases, and the junction held 11 bases outside the gene matches. CDR1 and CDR2 (germline): PRHDT, FYEKMQ (reference sequence). This CDR3 region has 15 residues. The CDR3 loop is CASSSRQGGRKKLFF. DNA of the CDR3: TGTGCCAGCAGCTCCCGACAGGGTGGTCGGAAAAAACTGTTTTTT. Together with reference TRBV13 and TRBJ1-4, the CDR3 gives the full variable domain: AAGVIQSPRHLIKEKRETATLKCYPIPRHDTVYWYQQGPGQDPQFLISFYEKMQSDKGSIPDRFSAQQFSDYHSELNMSSLELGDSALYFCASSSRQGGRKKLFFGSGTQLSVL.

The rearrangement uses TRBV27 and TRBJ1-5, with TRBD1 matching 8 bases. J was trimmed by 4 bases and V by 4 bases; bases with no gene match: 9. Germline V gives CDR1 MNHEY, CDR2 SMNVEV (reference sequence). CDR3 length equals 16 residues. The DNA for the CDR3 is TGTGCCAGCAGTTCGGGTATGGACAGGGTGAATCAGCCCCAGCATTTT. This gives the protein CASSSGMDRVNQPQHF.

The gene calls are TRBV4-1 and TRBJ1-5, with D uncertain. Germline loops: CDR1 MGHRA, CDR2 YSYEKL. The CDR3 spans 14 residues. Trimming took off 5 bases at V and 7 bases at J, with 15 bases between the two ends. The CDR3 reads CASSRDDGWQPQHF. In nucleotides, the CDR3 is TGCGCCAGCAGCAGAGACGACGGGTGGCAGCCCCAGCATTTT.